Following are 8 T cell receptor beta chains from one sample sequenced in a study of T cell responses to AZD1222 COVID-19 vaccine. Clones were sequenced by immunoSEQ multiplex PCR, and TCRdb holds only the in-frame ones, with some missing. Of 95,000 to 100,000 clones listed, roughly nine tenths were seen once; the top ten hold around 1.6%. The sample here was peripheral blood, taken on day 0 of AZD1222 vaccination. All receptors come from an adult in good health.

For this clone: The junction departs from the called germline gene at one end, perhaps through a read error. The gene calls are TRBV6-5 and TRBJ2-7; D may be TRBD2 (7 bases). The V gene's germline CDR1 is MNHEY and CDR2 SVGAGI. The CDR3 totals 12 residues. DNA for the CDR3: TGTGCCAGCAGTTACTCGACGGGGGGCTTGAACTTC. Residues: CASSYSTGGLNF.

This clone was picked up a small number of times. This rearrangement joins TRBV19 to TRBJ1-2, with 7 bases lining up with TRBD1. Germline lookup yields CDR1 LNHDA and CDR2 SQIVND (reference sequence). The CDR3 covers 13 residues. V trimming: 3 bases; J trimming: 8 bases; junction bases outside the gene matches: 6. This CDR3 reads CASSILQGKGYTF. For the CDR3, the DNA is TGTGCCAGTAGTATTCTACAGGGGAAGGGCTACACCTTC. The complete variable domain, with remaining parts taken from reference TRBV19 and TRBJ1-2, reads DGGITQSPKYLFRKEGQNVTLSCEQNLNHDAMYWYRQDPGQGLRLIYYSQIVNDFQKGDIAEGYSVSREKKESFPLTVTSAQKNPTAFYLCASSILQGKGYTFGSGTRLTVV.

V is TRBV28 and J is TRBJ2-2, with D hard to call. The V end lost 2 bases, the J end lost 1 base, and 2 bases lay between the germline ends. Germline assignment: CDR1 MDHEN and CDR2 SYDVKM. The CDR3 sequence is 13 residues long. CDR3 loop: CASSLQNTGELFF. CDR3 nucleotides: TGTGCCAGCAGTTTACAGAACACCGGGGAGCTGTTTTTT.

The chain has TRBV28 and TRBJ2-3; D might be TRBD1 or TRBD2, each matching 6 bases. Germline V CDR1 and CDR2: MDHEN, SYDVKM. Between the trimmed V and J ends, which lost 7 bases and 2 bases, there was a span of 16 bases. This CDR3 spans 15 amino acids. CDR3 sequence reads: CASTMRGALTDTQYF. CDR3 DNA: TGTGCCAGCACCATGAGGGGGGCCCTCACAGATACGCAGTATTTT.

This clone is a singleton in its sample. The chain is built from TRBV7-3 and TRBJ2-1; 9 positions match TRBD1. V dropped 5 bases and J dropped 6; count of bases not matched to a gene: 5. The V gene's germline CDR1 is SGHTA and CDR2 FQGTGA. This CDR3 spans 14 amino acids. CDR3 amino acids: CASSETGGINEQFF. CDR3 DNA sequence: TGTGCCAGCAGCGAGACAGGGGGGATCAATGAGCAGTTCTTC.

The rearrangement uses TRBV30 and TRBJ1-5; 10 nucleotides agree with TRBD1. The germline CDR1 and CDR2 sequences are GTSNPN and SVGIG (reference sequence). The CDR3 has 15 residues. The trim removed 3 bases at V and 2 bases at J, leaving 4 bases unmatched. In DNA form, the CDR3 reads TGTGCCTGGAGGCCAGGGACAGGGGGCAATCAGCCCCAGCATTTT. Amino acid sequence: CAWRPGTGGNQPQHF.

The chain recombines TRBV7-9 with TRBJ2-5, with 7 positions matching TRBD2. Trimming removed 4 bases from V and 0 bases from J; junction bases left unmatched: 5. This CDR3 has 15 amino acids. Germline lookup yields CDR1 SEHNR and CDR2 FQNEAQ (reference sequence). The CDR3 DNA reads as TGTGCCAGCAGCTCGGGACTACGAAACCAAGAGACCCAGTACTTC. Amino acid sequence: CASSSGLRNQETQYF.

The CDR3 DNA follows: TGCAGTGCTAGTCAGGGAGAATACGAGCAGTACTTC. Amino acids: CSASQGEYEQYF. The J gene is TRBJ2-7, the V gene TRBV20-1, with D perhaps assigned TRBD1 or TRBD2 (5 bases each). CDR3 size: 12 residues. CDR1 and CDR2 (germline): DFQATT, SNEGSKA (reference sequence). V lost 3 bases and J lost 4, with 10 bases in between.